This T cell receptor (beta chain) was sequenced for a study of cytomegalovirus exposure and HLA in healthy donors. The wider study: From donors who were HLA-typed, an early data release held 65 million to 85 million unique TCRs. Study observations and caveats: In a later analysis, TCR beta V- and J-gene trimming showed a link to a missense DCLRE1C variant. Across HLA loci, a later analysis found differing TCR association rates, with DRB1 most and HLA-C fewest. It was confirmed in vitro that a few of the CMV-associated chains were specific for CMV antigens.

There are 14 residues in the CDR3. Notes on this clone: Its cognate antigen is unknown.

Use of 60 Vbeta and 13 Jbeta primers characterized the PCR. Measured with immunoSEQ multiplex PCR; TCRdb has only the in-frame clones, and not every one. In the table there are 150,000 to 200,000 clones, nearly 70% of which are singletons. The sequenced sample was PBMCs. The chain employs TRBV12-2 and TRBJ2-3; TRBD2 was called by the table and not checked on the DNA. TRBV12-2 is listed as a pseudogene. This clonotype originated in a man aged 25 to 40 in good health and CMV-seropositive. CDR3 region: CALTEGPSADTQYF. The CDR3 region has the DNA TGTGCACTGACCGAGGGCCCGTCCGCAGATACGCAGTATTTT.